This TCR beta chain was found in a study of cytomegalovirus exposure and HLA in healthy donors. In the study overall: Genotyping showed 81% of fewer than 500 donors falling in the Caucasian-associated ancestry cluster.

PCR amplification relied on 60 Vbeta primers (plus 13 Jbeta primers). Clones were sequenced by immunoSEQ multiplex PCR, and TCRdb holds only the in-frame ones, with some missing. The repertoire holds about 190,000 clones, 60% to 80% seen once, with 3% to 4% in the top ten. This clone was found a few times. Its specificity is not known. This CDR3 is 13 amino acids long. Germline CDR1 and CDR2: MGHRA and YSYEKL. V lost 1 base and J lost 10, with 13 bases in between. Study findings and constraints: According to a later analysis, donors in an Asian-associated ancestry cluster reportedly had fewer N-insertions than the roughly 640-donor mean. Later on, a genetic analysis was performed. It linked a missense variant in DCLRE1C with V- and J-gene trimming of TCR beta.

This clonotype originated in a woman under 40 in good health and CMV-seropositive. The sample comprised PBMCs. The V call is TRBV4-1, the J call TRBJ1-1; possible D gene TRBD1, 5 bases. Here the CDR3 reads CASSQVGSQGAFF. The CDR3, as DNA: TGCGCCAGCAGCCAAGTCGGGAGCCAGGGAGCTTTCTTT.